The rows below give T cell receptor beta chains drawn from one sample of a study of shared clonotypes between healthy human individuals. Libraries were prepared by immunoSEQ multiplex PCR; TCRdb keeps only in-frame clonotypes and omits some of them. The table records a few million clones, around 95% of them present only once. The sequenced material came from naive CD8+ T cells from PBMCs. The source is a man aged 18-30 years in good health. Some clones in this sample may be carry-over from other donors' samples. Each CDR3 is given with its conserved first and last residue. Clone size, where shown, is once, few, many, or a class for clones that have expanded.

CDR3: CASSLMGGTEAFF
V: TRBV7-6
size: NA

CDR3: CASTSRDRGPYEQYF
V: TRBV27
size: once

CDR3: CASSLGSPGHEQYF
V: TRBV11-2
size: NA

CDR3: CASSLVALVGAEQYF
V: TRBV7-6
size: NA

CDR3: CASGMALGMEVEQYF
V: TRBV7-8
size: NA

CDR3: CASSSLVANTGELFF
V: TRBV7-6
size: NA

CDR3: CASSWTSGTYEQYF
V: TRBV5-1
size: once

CDR3: CASSLVFGGLEGEQFF
V: TRBV7-8
size: NA

CDR3: CASSLAVVAATYEQYF
V: TRBV7-6
size: NA

CDR3: CAIRPQGNTEAFF
V: TRBV10-3
size: NA

CDR3: CASSIGVGPEQFF
V: TRBV19
size: once

CDR3: CSVEDRGRPNYGYTF
V: TRBV29-1
size: NA

CDR3: CASSRGGTEAFF
V: TRBV4-3
size: NA

CDR3: CAWSRRGLQETQYF
V: TRBV30
size: NA

CDR3: CASSESISGRRQFF
V: TRBV10-1
size: NA

CDR3: CASGSREADYEQYF
V: TRBV7-9
size: NA

CDR3: CASSWYRDRGDYEQYF
V: TRBV28
size: NA

CDR3: CASSPDISGTGLSSYTF
V: TRBV4-1
size: NA

CDR3: CASSVVSSGELFF
V: TRBV9
size: NA

CDR3: CASSQRGPSGSYEQYF
V: TRBV4-1
size: NA

CDR3: CASSSGTSGGYNEQFF
V: TRBV19
size: once

CDR3: CASSYSIAGHEQYF
V: TRBV6-6
size: once

CDR3: CASSSGGTEAFF
V: TRBV28
size: NA

CDR3: CATSSGHTYNEQFF
V: TRBV15
size: NA

CDR3: CASGPGGEFGYTF
V: TRBV27
size: NA

CDR3: CATPIVLGANVLTF
V: TRBV6-1
size: NA

CDR3: CASRVGPAANTGELFF
V: TRBV27
size: NA

CDR3: CASDALQGPNTEAFF
V: TRBV28
size: NA

CDR3: CASSVGGEPTDTQYF
V: TRBV9
size: NA

CDR3: CASSLSWVDGTGGNIQYF
V: TRBV7-9
size: NA

CDR3: CASSPWVYNEQFF
V: TRBV7-2
size: NA

CDR3: CASNHWGPAAGELFF
V: TRBV5-4
size: NA

CDR3: CASRVVGGTDTQYF
V: TRBV28
size: NA

CDR3: CASTEGGSNQPQHF
V: TRBV19
size: NA

CDR3: CASSQERRGAYEKLFF
V: TRBV4-1
size: NA

CDR3: CASSLGTANEQFF
V: TRBV27
size: NA

CDR3: CATRGFTDTQYF
V: TRBV15
size: once

CDR3: CASSSDGNYGYTF
V: TRBV27
size: NA

CDR3: CASSQASGRTSYEQYF
V: TRBV4-2
size: NA

CDR3: CASSLAGGGYEQYF
V: TRBV7-9
size: NA

CDR3: CASSQDSRGHEQFF
V: TRBV4-1
size: NA

CDR3: CASSLGTSRLFNYEQYF
V: TRBV27
size: NA

CDR3: CASSLGGIHEQYF
V: TRBV28
size: once

CDR3: CASSSISSYNEQFF
V: TRBV7-2
size: NA

CDR3: CAISPGLAMYEQYF
V: TRBV10-3
size: NA